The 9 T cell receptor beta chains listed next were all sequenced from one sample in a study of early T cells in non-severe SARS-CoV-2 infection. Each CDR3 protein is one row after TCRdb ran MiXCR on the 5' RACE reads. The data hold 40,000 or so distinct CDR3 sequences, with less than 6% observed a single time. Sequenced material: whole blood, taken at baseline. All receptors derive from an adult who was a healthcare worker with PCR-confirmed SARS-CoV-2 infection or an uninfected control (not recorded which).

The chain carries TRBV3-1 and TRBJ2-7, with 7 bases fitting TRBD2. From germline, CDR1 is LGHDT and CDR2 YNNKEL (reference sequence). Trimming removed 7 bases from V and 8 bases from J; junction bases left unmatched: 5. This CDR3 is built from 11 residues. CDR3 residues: CASMGRGKQYF. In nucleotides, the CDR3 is TGTGCCAGCATGGGGCGGGGGAAGCAGTACTTC.

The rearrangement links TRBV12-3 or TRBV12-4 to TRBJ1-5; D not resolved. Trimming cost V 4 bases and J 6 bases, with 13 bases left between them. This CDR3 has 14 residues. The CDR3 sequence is CASSSRRLRQPQHF. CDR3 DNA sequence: TGTGCCAGCAGTTCCCGTCGTCTTCGTCAGCCCCAGCATTTT.

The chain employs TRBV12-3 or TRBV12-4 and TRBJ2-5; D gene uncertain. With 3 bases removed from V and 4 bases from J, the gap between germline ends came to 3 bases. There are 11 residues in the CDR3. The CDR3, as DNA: TGTGCCAGCAGTTTGTCAGAGACCCAGTACTTC. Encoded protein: CASSLSETQYF.

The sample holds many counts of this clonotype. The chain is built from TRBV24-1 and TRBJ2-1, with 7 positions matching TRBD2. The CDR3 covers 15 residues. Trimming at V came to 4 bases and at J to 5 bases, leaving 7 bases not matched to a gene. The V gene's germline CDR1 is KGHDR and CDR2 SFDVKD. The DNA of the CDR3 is TGTGCCACCAGTGAAGCCGGGACTATACACAATGAGCAGTTCTTC. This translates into CATSEAGTIHNEQFF.

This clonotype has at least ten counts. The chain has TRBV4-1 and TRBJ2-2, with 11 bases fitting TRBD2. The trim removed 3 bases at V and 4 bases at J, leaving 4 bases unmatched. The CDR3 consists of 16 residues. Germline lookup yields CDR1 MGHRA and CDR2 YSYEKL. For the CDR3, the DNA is TGCGCCAGCAGCCACTACCTAGCGGGGGGCACCGGGGAGCTGTTTTTT. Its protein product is CASSHYLAGGTGELFF.

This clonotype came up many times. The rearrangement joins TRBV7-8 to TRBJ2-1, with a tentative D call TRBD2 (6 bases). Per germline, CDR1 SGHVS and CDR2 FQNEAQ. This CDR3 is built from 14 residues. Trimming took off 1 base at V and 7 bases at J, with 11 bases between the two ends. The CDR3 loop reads CASSLGLASNEQFF. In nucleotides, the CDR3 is TGTGCCAGCAGCTTAGGCCTAGCGTCTAATGAGCAGTTCTTC.

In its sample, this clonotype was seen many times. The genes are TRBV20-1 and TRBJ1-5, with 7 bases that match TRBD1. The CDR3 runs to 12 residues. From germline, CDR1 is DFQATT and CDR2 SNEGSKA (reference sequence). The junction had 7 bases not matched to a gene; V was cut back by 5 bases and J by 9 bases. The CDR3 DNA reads TGCAGTGCTGGGCGGACAGGCAGGCCCCAGCATTTT. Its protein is CSAGRTGRPQHF.

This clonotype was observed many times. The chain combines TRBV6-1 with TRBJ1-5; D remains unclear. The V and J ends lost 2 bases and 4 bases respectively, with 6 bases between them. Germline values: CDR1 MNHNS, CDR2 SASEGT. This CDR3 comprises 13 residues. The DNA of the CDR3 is TGTGCCAGCAGTGAATCAGGAAATCAGCCCCAGCATTTT. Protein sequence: CASSESGNQPQHF.

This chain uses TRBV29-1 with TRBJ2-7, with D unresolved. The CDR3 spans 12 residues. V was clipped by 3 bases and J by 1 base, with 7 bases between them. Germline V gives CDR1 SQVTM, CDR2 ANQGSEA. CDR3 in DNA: TGCAGCGTTGAGTACGGATCCTACGAGCAGTACTTC. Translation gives CSVEYGSYEQYF.